This TCR beta chain is from a study of blood T cell repertoires in COVID-19. The CDR3 covers 14 residues. J gave up 4 bases and V 8 bases, and 8 bases lay outside the gene matches. CDR1 and CDR2 from the germline V gene are LGHNA and YSLEER. The data were produced by immunoSEQ multiplex PCR, yet TCRdb's version contains in-frame clones alone and is incomplete. Found here are about 200,000 clones, roughly four fifths of them singletons; the top ten hold around 11%. The chain is built from TRBV4-3 and TRBJ2-3; TRBD2 agrees at 8 bases. The material sequenced was PBMCs or T cells enriched from blood (not recorded which). The source of this sequence is a man aged 35 to 55 who had recovered from COVID-19. Here the CDR3 reads CASATTGGPDTQYF. CDR3 bases: TGCGCCAGCGCGACTACGGGAGGGCCAGATACGCAGTATTTT.